One and the same sample provided the 15 T cell receptor beta chains below, sequenced in a study of CXCR3-negative and CXCR3-positive naive CD8 T cells. Their antigens remain unidentified. General observations from the study: Researchers report that CXCR3-positive naive cells carry more hydrophobic TRB CDR3s than CXCR3-negative naive cells.

Carrying UMI labels, the TRB cDNA libraries were prepared through 5' RACE. From its re-call of the 5' RACE reads, TCRdb lists each CDR3 protein once, without DNA. The table lists about 110,000 distinct CDR3 sequences. Sequenced input: naive CXCR3+ CD8+ T cells from blood. Subset: CD45RO-CCR7+CD27+CD95- naive CD8+ T cells expressing CXCR3 (TNR3+). Receptor source: a human donor in good health. Some clones in this sample may be carry-over from other donors' samples.

The CDR3 region is CASRGQGERETQYF. The genes are TRBV25-1 and TRBJ2-5; TCRdb's assignment of TRBD1 cannot be checked, as there is no DNA. The germline CDR1 and CDR2 sequences are MGHDK and SYGVNS. The CDR3 extends over 14 amino acids. Full variable domain (outside the CDR3, taken from reference TRBV25-1 and TRBJ2-5): EADIYQTPRYLVIGTGKKITLECSQTMGHDKMYWYQQDPGMELHLIHYSYGVNSTEKGDLSSESTVSRIRTEHFPLTLESARPSHTSQYLCASRGQGERETQYFGPGTRLLVL.

The rearrangement joins TRBV21-1 to TRBJ1-5; TCRdb outputs TRBD1, but without DNA this stays unchecked. TRBV21-1 is a pseudogene locus. CDR3 length equals 15 residues. CDR3 loop: CASSKGVDREQPQHF.

V gene TRBV29-1 combines with J gene TRBJ1-2. The CDR3 contains 14 residues. Germline values: CDR1 SQVTM, CDR2 ANQGSEA. This chain's CDR3 is CSVEFTGDNYGYTF.

The chain uses TRBV12-3 or TRBV12-4 and TRBJ1-1. The CDR3 is 13 amino acids. The CDR3 loop reads CASSQRREGRAFF.

The J gene is TRBJ1-4, the V gene TRBV4-3; TCRdb's D gene call, TRBD1, goes unchecked for lack of DNA. CDR1 is LGHNA, CDR2 YSLEER, per germline. CDR3 size: 16 residues. The CDR3 spells CASSQDLTGGDEKLFF.

The V call is TRBV29-1, the J call TRBJ2-1. This CDR3 has 15 residues. Germline assignment: CDR1 SQVTM and CDR2 ANQGSEA. The CDR3 region is CSVEAPGLSYNEPFF.

J is TRBJ2-3 and V is TRBV14; absent DNA, TCRdb's TRBD1 call cannot be checked. CDR1 and CDR2 from the germline V gene are SGHDN and FVKESK. The CDR3 consists of 14 residues. The CDR3 sequence: CASSQAGGTDMQYF.

The chain recombines TRBV11-3 with TRBJ1-1. The germline V gene has CDR1 SGHNT and CDR2 YENEEA. The CDR3 is 11 residues long. CDR3 protein: CASSYGPEAFF.

The chain carries TRBV20-1 and TRBJ2-3; TCRdb reports TRBD2, a call that lacks DNA to check it against. The germline V gene encodes CDR1 DFQATT and CDR2 SNEGSKA (reference sequence). The CDR3 sequence is 17 residues long. This CDR3 reads CSAAIFTSGGAGDTQYF.

The V and J genes are TRBV29-1 and TRBJ1-1. The germline gives CDR1 SQVTM, CDR2 ANQGSEA. This CDR3 contains 12 residues. CDR3 sequence reads: CSVQGLVTEAFF.

The CDR3 loop reads CASSELGNSEQYF. The rearrangement links TRBV25-1 to TRBJ2-7. Germline CDR1 is MGHDK and CDR2 is SYGVNS. This CDR3 spans 13 amino acids.

The chain carries TRBV28 and TRBJ2-3; TCRdb picks TRBD1, but there is no DNA to check that call. The germline CDR1 and CDR2 sequences are MDHEN and SYDVKM. CDR3 size: 15 residues. The CDR3 protein is CASSNGAISTDTQYF.

This CDR3 reads CASSLRLTGEETQYF. V is TRBV27 and J is TRBJ2-5; there is no DNA to check the TCRdb D call of TRBD1. Germline V CDR1 and CDR2: MNHEY, SMNVEV (reference sequence). The CDR3 consists of 15 residues.

V usage is TRBV4-1 and J usage is TRBJ2-3. The CDR3 is 14 residues long. The V gene's germline CDR1 is MGHRA and CDR2 YSYEKL. Here the CDR3 reads CASSQEGFTDTQYF.

This chain joins TRBV4-2 and TRBJ2-1; TCRdb's D gene call, TRBD2, goes unchecked for lack of DNA. The CDR3 spans 15 residues. Germline V gene sequence: CDR1 LGHNA, CDR2 YNFKEQ. The CDR3 here is CASSPRLAGDHEQFF.